The 5 T cell receptor beta chains listed next were all sequenced from one sample in a study of T-cell memory formation after mild COVID-19 (dated by TCRdb to the early 2020s). The library was produced with 5' RACE. The instrument was an Illumina NovaSeq 6000. TCRdb applied fastp at Q25 and MiXCR to the public reads, then kept only in-frame beta chains. Under each unique CDR3 protein, matching rows form one entry showing the most common genes and DNA. In this sample the table shows some 150,000 distinct CDR3 sequences, 20% to 25% of which occur a single time. The ten biggest clones cover around a quarter of the sample. Sample: PBMCs or a T cell subset sorted from them (not recorded which). All receptors come from an adult woman who had mild COVID-19 (a few samples of this study predate the infection). The sample titles of this study are shuffled in the database, so cell type and time point are left out; the donor was told from shared clones.

This chain uses TRBV14 with TRBJ1-5, with D uncertain. The CDR3 runs to 14 residues. V lost 5 bases to trimming and J lost 3 bases, with 11 bases between them. Germline values: CDR1 SGHDN, CDR2 FVKESK. CDR3 sequence reads: CASSNRTYNQPQHF. The CDR3 region has the DNA TGTGCCAGCAGCAATCGTACATACAATCAGCCCCAGCATTTT.

The J gene is TRBJ2-3, the V gene TRBV2; D might be TRBD2 (5 bases). The V gene lost 2 bases and the J gene lost 3 bases, with 12 bases spanning the gap. The CDR3 has 15 residues. Germline V lookup: CDR1 SNHLY, CDR2 FYNNEI. The CDR3 DNA sequence: TGTGCCAGCAGTGAATGGCTAGCCGAAACAGATACGCAGTATTTT. This gives the protein CASSEWLAETDTQYF.

The gene calls are TRBV12-3 or TRBV12-4 and TRBJ2-7; a weak D match, TRBD1 (6 bases). Trimming removed 6 bases at V and 2 bases at J, with 14 bases between. The CDR3 sequence is 14 residues long. This CDR3 is CASRGDTETYEQYF. In nucleotides, the CDR3 is TGTGCCAGCAGAGGGGACACTGAAACCTACGAGCAGTACTTC.

This chain joins TRBV5-6 and TRBJ2-1; 11 bases agree with TRBD2. CDR3 length: 13 amino acids. CDR1 and CDR2 (germline): SGHDT, YYEEEE. V lost 6 bases and J lost 11; bases outside the gene matches: 7. The CDR3 region has the DNA TGTGCCAGCATTATAGCGGGAGGGCCTCAGCAGTTCTTC. Protein: CASIIAGGPQQFF.

J is TRBJ2-1 and V is TRBV4-1; 11 nucleotides align to TRBD1. The CDR3 spans 14 residues. V shed 2 bases, J shed 9 bases, and the junction held 3 bases outside the gene matches. CDR1 MGHRA and CDR2 YSYEKL come from the germline V gene. In DNA form, the CDR3 reads TGCGCCAGCAGCCAATGGACAGGGGGCAGTGAGCAGTTCTTC. Protein: CASSQWTGGSEQFF.